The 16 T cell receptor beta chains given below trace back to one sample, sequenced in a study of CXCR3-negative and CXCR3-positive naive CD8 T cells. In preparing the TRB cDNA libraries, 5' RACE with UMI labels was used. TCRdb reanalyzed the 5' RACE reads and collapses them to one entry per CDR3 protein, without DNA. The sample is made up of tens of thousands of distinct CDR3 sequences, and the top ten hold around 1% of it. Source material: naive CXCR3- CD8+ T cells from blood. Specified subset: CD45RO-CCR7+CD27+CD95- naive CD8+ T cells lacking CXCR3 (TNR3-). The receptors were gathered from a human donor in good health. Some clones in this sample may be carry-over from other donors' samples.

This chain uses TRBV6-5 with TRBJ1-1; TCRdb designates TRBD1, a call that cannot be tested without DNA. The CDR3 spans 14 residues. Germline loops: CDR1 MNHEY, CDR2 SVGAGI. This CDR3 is CASRSNRESAEAFF.

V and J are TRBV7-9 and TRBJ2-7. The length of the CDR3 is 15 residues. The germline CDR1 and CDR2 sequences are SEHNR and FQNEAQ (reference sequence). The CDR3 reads CASSISERGTYEQYF.

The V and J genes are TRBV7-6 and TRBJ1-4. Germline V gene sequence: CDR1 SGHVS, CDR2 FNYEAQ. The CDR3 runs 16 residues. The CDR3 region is CASSLNSAALNEKLFF.

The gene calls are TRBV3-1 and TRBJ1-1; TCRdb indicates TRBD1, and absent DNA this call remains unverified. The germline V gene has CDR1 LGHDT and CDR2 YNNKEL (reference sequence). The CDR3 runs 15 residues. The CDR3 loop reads CASSQWGQGASEAFF.

The CDR3 sequence: CSARDPLAGGPYNEQFF. The J gene is TRBJ2-1, the V gene TRBV20-1. Germline CDR1 reads DFQATT; CDR2 reads SNEGSKA (reference sequence). The CDR3 length is 17 residues.

The CDR3 is CSVVERKYQETQYF. The chain combines TRBV29-1 with TRBJ2-5; TCRdb's D call of TRBD2 is untestable without DNA. CDR3 size: 14 residues. Germline V CDR1 and CDR2: SQVTM, ANQGSEA.

CDR3 loop: CASMGLTGELFF. The chain is built from TRBV4-2 and TRBJ2-2; TCRdb's D call, TRBD2, is unchecked because there is no DNA. This CDR3 spans 12 amino acids. Per germline, CDR1 LGHNA and CDR2 YNFKEQ.

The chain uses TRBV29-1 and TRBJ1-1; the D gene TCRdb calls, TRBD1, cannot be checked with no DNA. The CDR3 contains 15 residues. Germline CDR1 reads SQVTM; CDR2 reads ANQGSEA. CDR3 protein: CSVGGQGDVNTEAFF.

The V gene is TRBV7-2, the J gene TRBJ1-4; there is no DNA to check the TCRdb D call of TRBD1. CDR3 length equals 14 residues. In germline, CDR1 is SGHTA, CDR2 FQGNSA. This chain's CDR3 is CASSPRRGDEKLFF. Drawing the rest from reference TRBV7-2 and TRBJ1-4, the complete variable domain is GAGVSQSPSNKVTEKGKDVELRCDPISGHTALYWYRQSLGQGLEFLIYFQGNSAPDKSGLPSDRFSAERTGGSVSTLTIQRTQQEDSAVYLCASSPRRGDEKLFFGSGTQLSVL.

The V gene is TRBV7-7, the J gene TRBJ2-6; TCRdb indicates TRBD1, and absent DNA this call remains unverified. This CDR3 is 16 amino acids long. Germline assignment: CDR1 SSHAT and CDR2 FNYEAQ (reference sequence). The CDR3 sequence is CASSRLQGGGANVLTF.

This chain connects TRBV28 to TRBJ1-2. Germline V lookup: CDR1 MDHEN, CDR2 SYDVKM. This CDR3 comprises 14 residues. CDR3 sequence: CASSLGGSIYGYTF.

The CDR3 loop reads CAWSEFGGTEAFF. This rearrangement joins TRBV30 to TRBJ1-1; TCRdb gives TRBD1 as the D gene, but with no DNA this cannot be confirmed. The CDR3 totals 13 residues. Germline V lookup: CDR1 GTSNPN, CDR2 SVGIG (reference sequence). Full variable domain (remainder filled in from reference TRBV30 and TRBJ1-1): SQTIHQWPATLVQPVGSPLSLECTVEGTSNPNLYWYRQAAGRGLQLLFYSVGIGQISSEVPQNLSASRPQDRQFILSSKKLLLSDSGFYLCAWSEFGGTEAFFGQGTRLTVV.

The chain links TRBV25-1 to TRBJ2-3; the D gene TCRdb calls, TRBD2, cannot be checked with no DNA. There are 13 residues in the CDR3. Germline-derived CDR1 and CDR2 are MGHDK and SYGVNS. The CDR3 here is CASSGVLVDTQYF.

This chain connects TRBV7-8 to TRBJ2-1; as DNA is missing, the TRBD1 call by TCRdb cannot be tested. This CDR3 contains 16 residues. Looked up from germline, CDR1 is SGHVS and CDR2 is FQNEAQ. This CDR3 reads CASRPQAQGAHNEQFF. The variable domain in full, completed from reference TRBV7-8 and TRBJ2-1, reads GAGVSQSPRYKVAKRGQDVALRCDPISGHVSLFWYQQALGQGPEFLTYFQNEAQLDKSGLPSDRFFAERPEGSVSTLKIQRTQQEDSAVYLCASRPQAQGAHNEQFFGPGTRLTVL.

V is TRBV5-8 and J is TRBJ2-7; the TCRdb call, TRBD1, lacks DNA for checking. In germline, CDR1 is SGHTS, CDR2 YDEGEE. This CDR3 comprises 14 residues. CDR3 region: CASSFPAGGYEQYF.

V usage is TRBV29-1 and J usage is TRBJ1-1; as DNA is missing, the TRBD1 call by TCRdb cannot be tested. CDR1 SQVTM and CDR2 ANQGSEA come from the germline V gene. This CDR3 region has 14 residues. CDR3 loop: CSADLSGQGVEAFF. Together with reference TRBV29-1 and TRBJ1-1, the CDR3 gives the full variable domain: SAVISQKPSRDICQRGTSLTIQCQVDSQVTMMFWYRQQPGQSLTLIATANQGSEATYESGFVIDKFPISRPNLTFSTLTVSNMSPEDSSIYLCSADLSGQGVEAFFGQGTRLTVV.